The text below deals with one T cell receptor beta chain. Its antigen is unknown. Donors were systemically healthy Caucasian individuals from Russia aged about 6 to 95 years. This specimen belongs to a study of blood T cells in healthy people across ages. Next came a second PCR, run for about 6 to 12 cycles, which used a sample-barcoded 5' primer along with a J-beta primer mix. Each CDR3 protein is one row after TCRdb ran MiXCR on the 5' RACE reads. Here the sample spans 1.5 million to 2 million distinct CDR3 sequences, 28% being singletons. Trimming left V 8 bases short and J 7 bases short, with 17 bases between. The CDR3 loop spans 13 amino acids. Germline V gene sequence: CDR1 LNHDA, CDR2 SQIVND (reference sequence). General study findings and limits: Age brought a roughly linear fall in TCR beta diversity measured per million T cells.

The V and J genes are TRBV19 and TRBJ1-2; D is undetermined. The TCR was taken from a woman between 25 and 40 years old in good health. The sample consisted of blood. The CDR3 coding sequence is TGTGCCAGTGTGGACCATTCGCGGCGTGGCTACACCTTC. The encoded protein is CASVDHSRRGYTF.